The T cell receptor beta chain described here comes from a study of blood T cells in healthy people across ages. A remark on this clonotype: This may arise from a read error, as a much more abundant clone is one base away.

It was with a sample-barcoded 5' primer and a J-beta primer mix that a second PCR of roughly 6 to 11 cycles was run. TCRdb re-analysed the 5' RACE reads in MiXCR, keeping a single row per CDR3 protein. Altogether fewer than 1.5 million distinct CDR3 sequences are present, approximately 40% being singletons, with the ten largest covering 7.9%. The specimen sequenced was blood. The TCR originated in a woman aged 18-29 years in good health.

CDR3 amino acids: CASSQSVSSYNEQFF. For the CDR3, the DNA is TGTGCCAGCAGCCAAAGCGTGAGCTCCTACAATGAGCAGTTCTTC. The chain combines TRBV3-1 with TRBJ2-1; D gene unclear. This CDR3 contains 15 residues. Trimming cost V 2 bases and J 0 bases, with 8 bases left between them. Looked up from germline, CDR1 is LGHDT and CDR2 is YNNKEL (reference sequence).